These 21 T cell receptor beta chains originate from one sample sequenced in a study of shared clonotypes between healthy human individuals. The method was immunoSEQ multiplex PCR; TCRdb's version includes in-frame clones alone and lacks a portion of them. The sample includes about 2.5 million clones, 85% to 95% of them seen just once. What was sequenced was naive CD4+ T cells from PBMCs. This sample's subset: CD45RA+ positively selected. The receptors come from a man aged 18 to 35 in good health. Some clones in this sample may be carry-over from other donors' samples.

V is TRBV7-6 and J is TRBJ2-1; 16 bases fit TRBD2. V was pared by 5 bases and J by 7 bases, with 14 bases of the junction left unmatched. The CDR3 has 19 residues. Per the germline V gene, CDR1 is SGHVS and CDR2 is FNYEAQ. The CDR3 nucleotides read TGTGCCAGCAGCCTACCCCCGGGGACTAGCGGGAGGGCCGGAAATGAGCAGTTCTTC. It is translated as CASSLPPGTSGRAGNEQFF.

This chain links TRBV6-4 with TRBJ1-2; maybe TRBD1 (5 bases). With 4 bases removed from V and 4 bases from J, the gap between germline ends came to 10 bases. This CDR3 is 13 amino acids long. Germline V gives CDR1 MRHNA, CDR2 SNTAGT. As DNA, the CDR3 is TGTGCCAGCAGTGCAGGGACCTCCTATGGCTACACCTTC. This codes for CASSAGTSYGYTF.

V is TRBV5-8 and J is TRBJ2-7, with 8 bases lining up with TRBD1. The CDR3 sequence is 15 residues long. Germline V gene data show CDR1 as SGHTS and CDR2 as YDEGEE. V shed 4 bases and J 2 bases; nucleotides not matched to a gene: 8. The CDR3 DNA sequence: TGTGCCAGCAGCCCGCCGGGGACAGGCGCCTACGAGCAGTACTTC. The encoded protein is CASSPPGTGAYEQYF.

With respect to this clone: Other DNA sequences of this sample code for an identical CDR3. The gene calls are TRBV5-1 and TRBJ1-5, with 8 bases fitting TRBD1. Germline lookup yields CDR1 SGHRS and CDR2 YFSETQ. The CDR3 contains 14 residues. V lost 5 bases to trimming and J lost 5 bases; unmatched junction nucleotides: 6. CDR3 sequence (DNA): TGCGCCAGCAGTCTCGGGACAGGTGATCAGCCCCAGCATTTT. Protein: CASSLGTGDQPQHF.

For this clone: At one end, the junction sequence differs from germline, possibly due to a read error. V gene TRBV28 combines with J gene TRBJ2-7; 9 nucleotides agree with TRBD2. The V gene's germline CDR1 is MDHEN and CDR2 SYDVKM. This CDR3 is 11 amino acids long. CDR3 in amino acids: CASRNLAGEDF. The CDR3 nucleotides read TGTGCCAGCAGAAACTTAGCGGGAGAGGACTTC.

The chain combines TRBV18 with TRBJ1-2; D may be TRBD1 (5 bases). Germline-derived CDR1 and CDR2 are KGHSH and LQKENI. V lost 3 bases, J lost 6 bases, and 14 bases lay in between. The CDR3 length is 14 residues. CDR3 DNA: TGTGCCAGCTCACCTGCCCGGGACGGCCATGGCTACACCTTC. Encoded protein: CASSPARDGHGYTF.

This clone was observed a few times. The chain employs TRBV7-9 and TRBJ1-1, with TRBD1 as a possible D gene (5 bases). CDR3 size: 17 residues. Germline CDR1 and CDR2: SEHNR and FQNEAQ (reference sequence). Trimming removed 5 bases from V and 2 bases from J, with 21 bases in between. As DNA, the CDR3 is TGTGCCAGCAGCCCGCCGAATGGTAGGACACCAAACACTGAAGCTTTCTTT. Amino acids: CASSPPNGRTPNTEAFF. Based on the CDR3 plus reference TRBV7-9 and TRBJ1-1, the full variable domain is DTGVSQNPRHKITKRGQNVTFRCDPISEHNRLYWYRQTLGQGPEFLTYFQNEAQLEKSRLLSDRFSAERPKGSFSTLEIQRTEQGDSAMYLCASSPPNGRTPNTEAFFGQGTRLTVV.

Here the CDR3 reads CASSLGLVGVETQYF. In DNA, the CDR3 is TGTGCCAGCAGCTTAGGGCTAGTGGGTGTGGAGACCCAGTACTTC. The chain uses TRBV7-2 and TRBJ2-5; D uncertain. Germline loops: CDR1 SGHTA, CDR2 FQGNSA. Deletions cut 1 base from V and 5 bases from J, with 14 bases between. The CDR3 spans 15 residues.

The genes are TRBV10-3 and TRBJ2-3; 11 bases fit TRBD2. Germline CDR1 and CDR2: ENHRY and SYGVKD. The length of the CDR3 is 14 residues. J was trimmed by 3 bases and V by 4 bases; bases with no gene match: 0. The CDR3 DNA reads as TGTGCCATCAGTGCTAGCGGGAGGACAGATACGCAGTATTTT. Amino acids: CAISASGRTDTQYF.

The chain couples TRBV2 to TRBJ1-1, with a tentative D call TRBD1 (5 bases). Germline V gene lookup returns CDR1 SNHLY and CDR2 FYNNEI. Trimming pared 4 bases from V and 4 bases from J, leaving 16 bases between. This CDR3 has 15 amino acids. CDR3 DNA: TGTGCCAGCAGTGTCCAGGGCAGCCCTGGCACTGAAGCTTTCTTT. This codes for CASSVQGSPGTEAFF.

The chain couples TRBV2 to TRBJ1-2, with unresolved D. Trimming took 8 bases from V and 8 from J, leaving 15 bases between them. CDR3 length: 12 amino acids. Per the germline V gene, CDR1 is SNHLY and CDR2 is FYNNEI. CDR3 sequence reads: CASRNTDAGYTF. CDR3 DNA sequence: TGTGCCAGCCGGAATACCGATGCGGGCTACACCTTC.

With respect to this clone: Different DNA sequences within this sample yield the same CDR3. This chain links TRBV6-5 with TRBJ2-7; weak D call: TRBD1 (5 bases). Deletions cut 2 bases from V and 4 bases from J, with 12 bases between. CDR3 length: 14 amino acids. Germline V gene sequence: CDR1 MNHEY, CDR2 SVGAGI. The CDR3 here is CASSYGRGPYEQYF. In nucleotides, the CDR3 is TGTGCCAGCAGTTACGGTAGGGGCCCATACGAGCAGTACTTC.

The chain recombines TRBV7-2 with TRBJ2-3; 7 nucleotides match TRBD2. CDR3 length: 16 amino acids. Germline V lookup: CDR1 SGHTA, CDR2 FQGNSA. V was clipped by 1 base and J by 4 bases; unmatched bases: 8. This CDR3 reads CASSLVAGASADTQYF. The CDR3 nucleotides are TGTGCCAGCAGCTTAGTTGCGGGAGCATCGGCAGATACGCAGTATTTT.

The V gene is TRBV18, the J gene TRBJ2-1; 7 bases match TRBD2. CDR1 KGHSH and CDR2 LQKENI come from the germline V gene. CDR3 size: 16 residues. The V segment lost 3 bases and the J segment 6 bases; nucleotides outside the gene matches: 11. This CDR3 is CASSPPQGGRANEQFF. In DNA, the CDR3 is TGTGCCAGCTCACCCCCCCAGGGAGGGAGGGCCAATGAGCAGTTCTTC. The full variable domain, with the rest looked up from reference TRBV18 and TRBJ2-1, is NAGVMQNPRHLVRRRGQEARLRCSPMKGHSHVYWYRQLPEEGLKFMVYLQKENIIDESGMPKERFSAEFPKEGPSILRIQQVVRGDSAAYFCASSPPQGGRANEQFFGPGTRLTVL.

The J gene is TRBJ1-5, the V gene TRBV18; 9 bases fit TRBD1. The germline V gene has CDR1 KGHSH and CDR2 LQKENI. This CDR3 spans 15 amino acids. Trimming took 2 bases from V and 6 from J; bases not matched to a gene: 5. CDR3 coding DNA: TGTGCCAGCTCACCAGGGACAGGGCCGGGTCAGCCCCAGCATTTT. Translating it yields CASSPGTGPGQPQHF.

This clone was seen once. This rearrangement joins TRBV5-4 to TRBJ2-2; a possible D gene is TRBD1 (6 bases). Trimming cost V 0 bases and J 2 bases, with 11 bases left between them. The CDR3 sequence is 16 residues long. Germline V gene sequence: CDR1 SGHNT, CDR2 YYREEE (reference sequence). The CDR3 loop is CASSLVAGENTGELFF. In DNA, the CDR3 is TGTGCCAGCAGCTTGGTGGCAGGGGAAAACACCGGGGAGCTGTTTTTT.

The chain uses TRBV5-1 and TRBJ1-1; 7 bases match TRBD1. Germline V gene lookup returns CDR1 SGHRS and CDR2 YFSETQ. Germline trimming cut 4 bases from V and 1 base from J; bases unmatched to any gene: 4. This CDR3 spans 14 amino acids. As DNA, the CDR3 is TGCGCCAGCAGCCAGGGGACAGCGAACACTGAAGCTTTCTTT. The encoded protein is CASSQGTANTEAFF.

This rearrangement joins TRBV5-1 to TRBJ2-7; D may be TRBD1 or TRBD2 (5 bases each). V was cut by 1 base and J by 7 bases, with 9 bases left in between. CDR3 length: 12 amino acids. CDR1 and CDR2 (germline): SGHRS, YFSETQ. CDR3 region: CASSLTGGEQYF. CDR3 in DNA: TGCGCCAGCAGCTTGACAGGCGGGGAGCAGTACTTC.

The chain is built from TRBV28 and TRBJ1-2, with TRBD1 matching 8 bases. The CDR3 runs 19 residues. The J segment lost 4 bases and the V segment lost 5 bases, leaving 21 bases of the junction unmatched. Germline V gene sequence: CDR1 MDHEN, CDR2 SYDVKM. CDR3 sequence reads: CASSGALGRQGTAAYGYTF. CDR3 DNA: TGTGCCAGCAGTGGGGCTTTGGGCCGACAGGGGACGGCTGCCTATGGCTACACCTTC.

This chain joins TRBV5-1 and TRBJ2-7; TRBD1 might be the D (6 bases). The CDR3 consists of 16 residues. V was trimmed by 4 bases and J by 2 bases, leaving 19 bases between them. CDR1 is SGHRS and CDR2 is YFSETQ in the germline V gene. The CDR3 coding sequence is TGCGCCAGCAGCGAGGCTTCGGTACAGGGAACCTACGAGCAGTACTTC. Amino acid sequence: CASSEASVQGTYEQYF.

The chain joins TRBV6-1 to TRBJ2-2, with 8 positions matching TRBD1. Germline CDR1 is MNHNS and CDR2 is SASEGT. The CDR3 extends over 13 amino acids. With V trimmed by 11 bases and J by 5 bases, 7 bases remained unmatched. The DNA of the CDR3 is TGTGCCGGCCGGACAGGGCCAACCGGGGAGCTGTTTTTT. It encodes CAGRTGPTGELFF.